This entry lists 7 T cell receptor beta chains sequenced from one sample in a study of T cell repertoires in cytomegalovirus infection. TCRdb recomputed calls from the reads with MiXCR, one row per CDR3 protein. The data contain some 600,000 distinct CDR3 sequences, more than 20% of them singletons. Sequencing input: CD8+ T cells from PBMCs. The receptors were gathered from a human donor in good health (CMV status not recorded). Some clones in this sample may be carry-over from other donors' samples.

This clonotype was counted a few times. The CDR3 nucleotides are TGTGCCAGCATACTAGCCCGGACGGCCTACAATGAGCAGTTCTTC. It specifies CASILARTAYNEQFF. The chain recombines TRBV6-1 with TRBJ2-1; a weak D match, TRBD2 (6 bases). CDR1 and CDR2 (germline): MNHNS, SASEGT. This CDR3 contains 15 residues. The V and J ends lost 7 bases and 2 bases respectively, with 15 bases between them.

This clonotype was seen only a few times. V and J are TRBV28 and TRBJ2-1; D unclear. CDR3 length: 12 residues. Looked up from germline, CDR1 is MDHEN and CDR2 is SYDVKM. The V gene lost 10 bases and the J gene lost 2 bases, with 9 bases spanning the gap. The CDR3: CAIGDPYNEQFF. DNA for the CDR3: TGTGCCATTGGAGACCCCTACAATGAGCAGTTCTTC.

This clonotype was picked up many times. The rearrangement joins TRBV7-6 to TRBJ2-1; D unresolved. V lost 5 bases and J 7 bases, leaving 12 bases between the germline ends. CDR3 length: 13 residues. Germline values: CDR1 SGHVS, CDR2 FNYEAQ. CDR3: CASSPRDWNEQFF. DNA for the CDR3: TGTGCCAGCAGCCCTAGGGATTGGAATGAGCAGTTCTTC.

This clonotype occurred many times. The chain uses TRBV7-6 and TRBJ1-5, with a tentative D call TRBD1 (5 bases). V lost 5 bases, J lost 2 bases, and 13 bases lay in between. The CDR3 spans 15 residues. Looked up from germline, CDR1 is SGHVS and CDR2 is FNYEAQ. The CDR3 DNA follows: TGTGCCAGCAGCCCAGGGAGGAGCGGCAATCAGCCCCAGCATTTT. Translation: CASSPGRSGNQPQHF. Filled out from reference TRBV7-6 and TRBJ1-5, the complete variable domain reads GAGVSQSPRYKVTKRGQDVALRCDPISGHVSLYWYRQALGQGPEFLTYFNYEAQQDKSGLPNDRFSAERPEGSISTLTIQRTEQRDSAMYRCASSPGRSGNQPQHFGDGTRLSIL.

The chain has TRBV6-2 or TRBV6-3 and TRBJ1-1, with D hard to call. V was pared by 6 bases and J by 2 bases, with 19 bases between. Germline values: CDR1 MNHEY, CDR2 SVGEGT. The CDR3 runs to 16 residues. DNA of the CDR3: TGTGCCAGCAGAGAGAGCCCCCTCATACCCAACACTGAAGCTTTCTTT. Residues: CASRESPLIPNTEAFF.

The chain combines TRBV6-8 with TRBJ1-5; D gene unclear. The length of the CDR3 is 15 residues. V lost 4 bases, J lost 5 bases, and 15 bases lay in between. Germline V gene data show CDR1 as MNHGY and CDR2 as SAAAGT. The CDR3 DNA reads as TGTGCCAGCAGTTTCGACACATGGCGGGATCAGCCCCAGCATTTT. As protein: CASSFDTWRDQPQHF.

The chain links TRBV20-1 to TRBJ1-6; no firm D call. Germline CDR1 is DFQATT and CDR2 is SNEGSKA (reference sequence). With 1 base removed from V and 9 bases from J, the gap between germline ends came to 10 bases. The CDR3 is made up of 13 amino acids. The CDR3 coding sequence is TGCAGTGCTAGAGGAGGGAGGCCTTCACCCCTCCACTTT. Protein product: CSARGGRPSPLHF.